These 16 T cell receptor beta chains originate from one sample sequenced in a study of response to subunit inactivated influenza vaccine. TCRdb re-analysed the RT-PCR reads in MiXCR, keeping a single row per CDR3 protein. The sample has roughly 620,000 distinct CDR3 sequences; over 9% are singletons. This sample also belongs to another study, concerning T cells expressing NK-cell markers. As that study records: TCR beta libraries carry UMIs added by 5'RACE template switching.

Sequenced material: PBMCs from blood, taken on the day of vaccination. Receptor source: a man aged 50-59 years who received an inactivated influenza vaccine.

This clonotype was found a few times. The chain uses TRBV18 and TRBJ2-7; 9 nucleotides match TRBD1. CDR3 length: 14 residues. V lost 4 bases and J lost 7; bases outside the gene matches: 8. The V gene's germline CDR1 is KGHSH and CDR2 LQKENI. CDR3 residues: CASSLIGTGSEQYF. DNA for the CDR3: TGTGCCAGCTCACTTATCGGGACAGGGAGTGAGCAGTACTTC.

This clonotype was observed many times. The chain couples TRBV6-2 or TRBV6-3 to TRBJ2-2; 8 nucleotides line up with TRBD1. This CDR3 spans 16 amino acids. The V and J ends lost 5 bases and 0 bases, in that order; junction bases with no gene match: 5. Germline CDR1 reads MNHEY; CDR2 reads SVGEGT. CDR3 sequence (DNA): TGTGCCAGCAGTCCTCAGGGGGCGTCGAACACCGGGGAGCTGTTTTTT. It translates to CASSPQGASNTGELFF.

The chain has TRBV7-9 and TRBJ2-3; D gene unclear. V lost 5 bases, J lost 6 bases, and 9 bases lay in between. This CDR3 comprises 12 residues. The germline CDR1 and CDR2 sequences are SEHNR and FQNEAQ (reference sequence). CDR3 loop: CASSPQLDTQYF. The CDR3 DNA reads TGTGCCAGCAGCCCTCAGCTGGATACGCAGTATTTT.

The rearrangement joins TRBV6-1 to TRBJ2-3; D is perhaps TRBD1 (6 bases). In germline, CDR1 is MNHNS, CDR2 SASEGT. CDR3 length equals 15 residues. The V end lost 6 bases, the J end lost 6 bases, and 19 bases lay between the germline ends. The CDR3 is CASSPQPDSGDTQYF. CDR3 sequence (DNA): TGTGCCAGCAGCCCGCAACCGGACAGCGGTGATACGCAGTATTTT.

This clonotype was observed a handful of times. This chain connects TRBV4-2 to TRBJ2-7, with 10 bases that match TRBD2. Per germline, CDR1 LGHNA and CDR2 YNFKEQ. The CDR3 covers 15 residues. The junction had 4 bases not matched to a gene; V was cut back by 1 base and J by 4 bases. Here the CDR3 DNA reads TGTGCCAGCAGCCAAGGGACTAGCGGTGCTTACGAGCAGTACTTC. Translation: CASSQGTSGAYEQYF.

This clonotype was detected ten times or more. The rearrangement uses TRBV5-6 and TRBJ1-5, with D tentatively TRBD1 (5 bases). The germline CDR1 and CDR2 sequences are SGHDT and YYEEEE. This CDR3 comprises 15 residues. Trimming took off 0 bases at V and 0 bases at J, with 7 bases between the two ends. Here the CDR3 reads CASSLEGVSNQPQHF. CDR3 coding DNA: TGTGCCAGCAGCTTGGAAGGGGTTAGCAATCAGCCCCAGCATTTT.

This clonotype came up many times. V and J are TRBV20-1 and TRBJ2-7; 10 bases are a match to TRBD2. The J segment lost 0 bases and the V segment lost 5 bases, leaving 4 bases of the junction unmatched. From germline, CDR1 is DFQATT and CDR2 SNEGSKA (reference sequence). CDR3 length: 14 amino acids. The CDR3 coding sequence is TGCAGTGCTGTAGCGGGAGGCGCCTCCTACGAGCAGTACTTC. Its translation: CSAVAGGASYEQYF.

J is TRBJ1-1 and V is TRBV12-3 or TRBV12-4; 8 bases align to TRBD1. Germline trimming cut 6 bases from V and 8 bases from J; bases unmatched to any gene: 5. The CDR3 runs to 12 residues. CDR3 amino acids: CASRTGTGEAFF. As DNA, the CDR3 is TGTGCCAGCAGGACCGGGACAGGAGAAGCTTTCTTT.

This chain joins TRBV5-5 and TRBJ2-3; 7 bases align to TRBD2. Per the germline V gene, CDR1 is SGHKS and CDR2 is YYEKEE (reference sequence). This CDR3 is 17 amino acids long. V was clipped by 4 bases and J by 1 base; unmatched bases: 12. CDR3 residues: CASSLILGAGGTDTQYF. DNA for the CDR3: TGTGCCAGCAGCCTGATTTTAGGTGCGGGGGGCACAGATACGCAGTATTTT. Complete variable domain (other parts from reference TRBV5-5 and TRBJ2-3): DAGVTQSPTHLIKTRGQQVTLRCSPISGHKSVSWYQQVLGQGPQFIFQYYEKEERGRGNFPDRFSARQFPNYSSELNVNALLLGDSALYLCASSLILGAGGTDTQYFGPGTRLTVL.

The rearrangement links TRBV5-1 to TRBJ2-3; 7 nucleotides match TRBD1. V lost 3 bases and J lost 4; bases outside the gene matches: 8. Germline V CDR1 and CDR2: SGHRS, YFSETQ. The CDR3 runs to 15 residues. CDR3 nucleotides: TGCGCCAGCAGCTCACAGGGGTGGGGCCCAGATACGCAGTATTTT. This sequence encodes CASSSQGWGPDTQYF.

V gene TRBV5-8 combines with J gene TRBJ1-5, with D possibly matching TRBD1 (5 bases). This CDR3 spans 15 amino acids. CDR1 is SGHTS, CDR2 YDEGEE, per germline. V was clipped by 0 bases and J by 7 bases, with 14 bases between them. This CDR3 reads CASSLAVRVGQPQHF. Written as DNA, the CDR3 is TGTGCCAGCAGCTTGGCGGTCAGGGTAGGCCAGCCCCAGCATTTT.

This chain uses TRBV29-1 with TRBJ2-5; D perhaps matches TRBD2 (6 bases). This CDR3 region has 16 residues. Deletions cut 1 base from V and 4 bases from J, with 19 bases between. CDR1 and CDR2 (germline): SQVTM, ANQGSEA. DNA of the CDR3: TGCAGCGTTGAAGTAAACACACCATTCGGGGGAGAGACCCAGTACTTC. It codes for CSVEVNTPFGGETQYF.

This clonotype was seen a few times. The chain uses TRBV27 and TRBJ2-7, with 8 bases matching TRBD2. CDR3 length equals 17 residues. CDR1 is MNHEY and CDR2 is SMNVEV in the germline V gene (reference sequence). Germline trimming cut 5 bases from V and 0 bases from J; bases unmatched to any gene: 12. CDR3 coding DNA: TGTGCCAGCAGTGCTACCCCGGGACTAGAAGGCTCCTACGAGCAGTACTTC. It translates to CASSATPGLEGSYEQYF.

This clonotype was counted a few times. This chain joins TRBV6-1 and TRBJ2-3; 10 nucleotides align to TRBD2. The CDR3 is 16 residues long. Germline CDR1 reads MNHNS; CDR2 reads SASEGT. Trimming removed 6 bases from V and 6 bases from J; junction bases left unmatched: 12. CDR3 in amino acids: CASRIQLAGPGDTQYF. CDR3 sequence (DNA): TGTGCCAGCAGGATCCAACTAGCGGGACCTGGGGATACGCAGTATTTT.

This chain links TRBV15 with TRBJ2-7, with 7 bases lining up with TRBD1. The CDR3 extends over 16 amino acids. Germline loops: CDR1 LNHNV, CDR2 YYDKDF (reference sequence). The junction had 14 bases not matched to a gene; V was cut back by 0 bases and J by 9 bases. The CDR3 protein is CATSRDRNQGVIGQYF. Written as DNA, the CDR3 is TGTGCCACCAGCAGAGATCGGAACCAGGGGGTGATCGGGCAGTACTTC.

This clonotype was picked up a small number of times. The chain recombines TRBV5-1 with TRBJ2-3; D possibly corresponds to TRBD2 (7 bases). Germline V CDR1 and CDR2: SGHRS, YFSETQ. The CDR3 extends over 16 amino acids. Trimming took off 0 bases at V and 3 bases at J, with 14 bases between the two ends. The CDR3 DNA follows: TGCGCCAGCAGCTTGGAACGGGGGGCAGGGACAGATACGCAGTATTTT. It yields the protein CASSLERGAGTDTQYF.